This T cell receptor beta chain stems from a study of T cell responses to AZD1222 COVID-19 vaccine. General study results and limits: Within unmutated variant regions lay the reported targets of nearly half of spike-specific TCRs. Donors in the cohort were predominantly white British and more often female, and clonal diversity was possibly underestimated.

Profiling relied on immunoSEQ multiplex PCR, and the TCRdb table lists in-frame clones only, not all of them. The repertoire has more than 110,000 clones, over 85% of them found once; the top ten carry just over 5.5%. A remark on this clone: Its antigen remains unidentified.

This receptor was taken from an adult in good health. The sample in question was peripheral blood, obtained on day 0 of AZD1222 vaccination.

The CDR3 is CASRRESDTEAFF. CDR3 DNA sequence: TGTGCCAGCAGAAGGGAGTCGGACACTGAAGCTTTCTTT. J is TRBJ1-1 and V is TRBV6-5; D uncertain. The CDR3 has 13 amino acids. Trimming removed 6 bases at V and 3 bases at J, with 11 bases between. Germline V gene lookup returns CDR1 MNHEY and CDR2 SVGAGI.